The clone carrying this T cell receptor beta chain was counted at least ten times. Per germline, CDR1 SGHDT and CDR2 YYEEEE. This CDR3 is built from 13 residues. V was pared by 0 bases and J by 11 bases, with 11 bases between. This sample was included in a study of CD8+CD57+ T cells in acquired aplastic anemia. About the research overall: Mean yield of DNA from sorted CD4+ and CD8+ cells was 3 to 3.5 ug.

TCR beta VDJ and CDR3 were profiled, and genomic DNA was the template. MiXCR, run by TCRdb on the reads, gives a single entry per CDR3 protein. Here the sample spans some 180,000 distinct CDR3 sequences, approximately 49% being singletons. The clonotype was recovered from a human donor in good health. The specimen sequenced was sorted CD4+, CD8+, or CD8+CD57+ T cells (not recorded which) from PBMCs. The chain carries TRBV5-6 and TRBJ1-4; D is perhaps TRBD1 (6 bases). The CDR3 loop is CASSLERTDKLFF. In DNA, the CDR3 is TGTGCCAGCAGCTTGGAGAGGACAGATAAACTGTTTTTT. The full variable domain, completed using reference TRBV5-6 and TRBJ1-4, is DAGVTQSPTHLIKTRGQQVTLRCSPKSGHDTVSWYQQALGQGPQFIFQYYEEEERQRGNFPDRFSGHQFPNYSSELNVNALLLGDSALYLCASSLERTDKLFFGSGTQLSVL.